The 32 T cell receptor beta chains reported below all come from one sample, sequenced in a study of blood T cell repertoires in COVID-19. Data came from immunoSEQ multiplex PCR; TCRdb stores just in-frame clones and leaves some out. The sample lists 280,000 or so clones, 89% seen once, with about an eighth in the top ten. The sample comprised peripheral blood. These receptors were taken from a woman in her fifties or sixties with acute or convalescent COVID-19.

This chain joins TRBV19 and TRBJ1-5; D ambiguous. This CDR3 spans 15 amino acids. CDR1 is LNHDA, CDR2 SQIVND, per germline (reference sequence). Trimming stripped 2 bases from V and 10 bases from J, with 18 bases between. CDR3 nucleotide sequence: TGTGCCAGTAGTATAACCGGACGGACTGCGGGCCCCCAGCATTTT. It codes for CASSITGRTAGPQHF. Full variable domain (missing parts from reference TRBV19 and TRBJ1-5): DGGITQSPKYLFRKEGQNVTLSCEQNLNHDAMYWYRQDPGQGLRLIYYSQIVNDFQKGDIAEGYSVSREKKESFPLTVTSAQKNPTAFYLCASSITGRTAGPQHFGDGTRLSIL.

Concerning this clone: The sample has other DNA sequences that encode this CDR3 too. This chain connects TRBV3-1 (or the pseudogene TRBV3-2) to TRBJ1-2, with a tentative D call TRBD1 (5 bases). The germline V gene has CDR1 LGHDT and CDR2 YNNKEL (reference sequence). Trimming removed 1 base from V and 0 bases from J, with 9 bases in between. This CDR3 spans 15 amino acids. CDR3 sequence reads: CASSQVGGTNYGYTF. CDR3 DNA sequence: TGTGCCAGCAGCCAAGTTGGGGGGACTAACTATGGCTACACCTTC.

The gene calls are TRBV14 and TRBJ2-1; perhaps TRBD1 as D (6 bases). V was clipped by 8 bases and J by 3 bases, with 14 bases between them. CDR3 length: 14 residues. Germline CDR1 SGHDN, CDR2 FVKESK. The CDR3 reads CASGRQGFYNEQFF. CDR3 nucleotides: TGTGCCAGCGGGCGGCAGGGGTTCTACAATGAGCAGTTCTTC.

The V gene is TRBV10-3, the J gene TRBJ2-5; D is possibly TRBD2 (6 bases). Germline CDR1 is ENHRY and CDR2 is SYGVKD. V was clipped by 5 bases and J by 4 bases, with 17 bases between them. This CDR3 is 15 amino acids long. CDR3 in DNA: TGTGCCATCAGTCCGTCCCGAGCGGAGGGAGAGACCCAGTACTTC. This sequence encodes CAISPSRAEGETQYF.

The chain's CDR3 is CASSPSGGPTDTQYF. The CDR3 DNA is TGTGCCAGCAGTCCCAGCGGGGGGCCCACAGATACGCAGTATTTT. This rearrangement joins TRBV27 to TRBJ2-3; 9 bases map to TRBD2. This CDR3 has 15 residues. Germline V CDR1 and CDR2: MNHEY, SMNVEV (reference sequence). The ends lost 5 bases at V and 2 bases at J; junction bases unmatched: 5.

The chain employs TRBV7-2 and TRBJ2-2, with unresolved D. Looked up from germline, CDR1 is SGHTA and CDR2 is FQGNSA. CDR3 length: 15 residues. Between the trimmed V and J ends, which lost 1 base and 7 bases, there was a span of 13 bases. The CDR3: CASSLGPLSHGELFF. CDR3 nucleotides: TGTGCCAGCAGCTTAGGCCCACTGTCCCACGGGGAGCTGTTTTTT.

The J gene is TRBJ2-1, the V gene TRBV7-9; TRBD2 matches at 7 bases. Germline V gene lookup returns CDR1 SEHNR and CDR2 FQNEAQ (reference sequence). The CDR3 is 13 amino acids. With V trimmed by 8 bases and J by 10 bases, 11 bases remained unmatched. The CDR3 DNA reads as TGTGCCAGCGCCCGGGAGGCAGGACTAGAGCAGTTCTTC. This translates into CASAREAGLEQFF.

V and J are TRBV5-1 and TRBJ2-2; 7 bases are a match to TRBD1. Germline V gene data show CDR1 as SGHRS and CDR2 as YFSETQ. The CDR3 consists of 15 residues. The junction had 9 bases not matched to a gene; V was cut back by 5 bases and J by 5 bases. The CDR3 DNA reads TGCGCCAGCAGAGGACAGGACCTTAGTACCGGGGAGCTGTTTTTT. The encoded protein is CASRGQDLSTGELFF.

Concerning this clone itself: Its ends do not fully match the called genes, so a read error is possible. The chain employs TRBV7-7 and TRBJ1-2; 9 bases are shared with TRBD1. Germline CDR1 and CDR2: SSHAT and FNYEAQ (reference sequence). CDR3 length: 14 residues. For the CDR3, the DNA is TGTGCTAGCAGCTTCTTAGACAGGGGGTATGGCTACACCTTC. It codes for CASSFLDRGYGYTF.

The CDR3: CASSQGATENYGYTF. For the CDR3, the DNA is TGCGCCAGCAGCCAAGGGGCGACAGAGAACTATGGCTACACCTTC. This sequence joins TRBV4-1 and TRBJ1-2; a possible D gene is TRBD1 (5 bases). Between the trimmed V and J ends, which lost 1 base and 2 bases, there was a span of 11 bases. From germline, CDR1 is MGHRA and CDR2 YSYEKL. The CDR3 is 15 residues long.

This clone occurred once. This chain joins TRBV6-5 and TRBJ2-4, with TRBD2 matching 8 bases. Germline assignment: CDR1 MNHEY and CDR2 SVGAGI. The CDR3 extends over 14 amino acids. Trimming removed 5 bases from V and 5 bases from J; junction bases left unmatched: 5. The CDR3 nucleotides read TGTGCCAGCAGTCCCCGGGAGGGCGAAAACATTCAGTACTTC. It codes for CASSPREGENIQYF.

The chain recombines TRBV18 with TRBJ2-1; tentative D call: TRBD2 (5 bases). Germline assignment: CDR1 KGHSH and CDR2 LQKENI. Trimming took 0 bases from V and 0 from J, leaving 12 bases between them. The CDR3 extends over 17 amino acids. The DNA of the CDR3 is TGTGCCAGCTCACCACCGGGTGAGGGAATCTCCTACAATGAGCAGTTCTTC. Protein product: CASSPPGEGISYNEQFF.

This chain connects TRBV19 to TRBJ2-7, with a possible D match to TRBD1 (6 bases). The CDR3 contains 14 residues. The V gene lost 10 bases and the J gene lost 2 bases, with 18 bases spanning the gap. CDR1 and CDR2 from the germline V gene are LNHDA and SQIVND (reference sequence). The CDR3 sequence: CATQPGTRTYEQYF. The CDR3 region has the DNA TGTGCCACGCAACCCGGGACAAGAACCTACGAGCAGTACTTC.

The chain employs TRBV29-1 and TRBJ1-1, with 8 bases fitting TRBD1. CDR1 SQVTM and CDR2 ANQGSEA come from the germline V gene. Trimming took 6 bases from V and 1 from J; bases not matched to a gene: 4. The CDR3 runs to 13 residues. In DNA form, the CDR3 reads TGCAGCGTAGCGGGACAGGAGAACACTGAAGCTTTCTTT. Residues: CSVAGQENTEAFF. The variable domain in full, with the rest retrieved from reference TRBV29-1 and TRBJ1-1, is SAVISQKPSRDICQRGTSLTIQCQVDSQVTMMFWYRQQPGQSLTLIATANQGSEATYESGFVIDKFPISRPNLTFSTLTVSNMSPEDSSIYLCSVAGQENTEAFFGQGTRLTVV.

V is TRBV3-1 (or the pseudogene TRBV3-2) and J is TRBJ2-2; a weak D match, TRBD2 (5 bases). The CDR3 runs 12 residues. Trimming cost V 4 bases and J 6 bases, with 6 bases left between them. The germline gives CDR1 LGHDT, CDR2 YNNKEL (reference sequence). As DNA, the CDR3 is TGTGCCAGCAGCCTGGGAGCCGGGGAGCTGTTTTTT. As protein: CASSLGAGELFF.

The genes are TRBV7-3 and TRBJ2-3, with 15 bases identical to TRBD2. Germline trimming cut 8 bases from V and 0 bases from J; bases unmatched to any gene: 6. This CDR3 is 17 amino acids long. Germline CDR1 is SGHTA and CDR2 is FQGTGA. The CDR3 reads CASSRTSGGGSTDTQYF. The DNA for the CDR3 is TGTGCCAGCTCCCGGACTAGCGGGGGGGGAAGCACAGATACGCAGTATTTT.

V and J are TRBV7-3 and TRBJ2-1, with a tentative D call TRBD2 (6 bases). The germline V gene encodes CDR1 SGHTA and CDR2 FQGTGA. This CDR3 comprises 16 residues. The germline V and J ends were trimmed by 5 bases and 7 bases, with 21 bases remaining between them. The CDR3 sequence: CASSPLSYGRDNEQFF. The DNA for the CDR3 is TGTGCCAGCAGCCCGTTATCTTACGGGAGAGATAATGAGCAGTTCTTC.

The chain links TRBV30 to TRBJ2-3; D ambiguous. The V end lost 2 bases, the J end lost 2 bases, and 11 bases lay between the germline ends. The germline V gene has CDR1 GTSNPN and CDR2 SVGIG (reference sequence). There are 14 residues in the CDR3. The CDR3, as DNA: TGTGCCTGGAGTAGAAACGGGTACACAGATACGCAGTATTTT. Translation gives CAWSRNGYTDTQYF.

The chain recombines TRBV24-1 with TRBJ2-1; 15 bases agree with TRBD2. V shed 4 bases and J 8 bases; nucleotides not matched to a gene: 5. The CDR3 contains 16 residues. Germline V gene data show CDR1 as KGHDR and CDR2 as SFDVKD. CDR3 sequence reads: CATSEVGLAGGHEQFF. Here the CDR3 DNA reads TGTGCCACCAGTGAAGTGGGACTAGCGGGAGGACATGAGCAGTTCTTC.

The CDR3 loop is CASSQQQGSVGEQFF. Written as DNA, the CDR3 is TGTGCCAGCAGCCAACAACAGGGGTCAGTCGGTGAGCAGTTCTTC. V and J are TRBV14 and TRBJ2-1, with 7 bases that match TRBD1. Germline V gene lookup returns CDR1 SGHDN and CDR2 FVKESK. V was clipped by 2 bases and J by 9 bases; unmatched bases: 10. CDR3 length: 15 amino acids.

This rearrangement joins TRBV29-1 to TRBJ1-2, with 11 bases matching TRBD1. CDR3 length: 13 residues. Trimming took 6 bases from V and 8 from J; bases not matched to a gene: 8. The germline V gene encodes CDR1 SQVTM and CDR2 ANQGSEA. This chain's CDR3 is CSVPGQGVRGYTF. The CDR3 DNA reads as TGCAGCGTGCCGGGACAGGGGGTGCGGGGCTACACCTTC.

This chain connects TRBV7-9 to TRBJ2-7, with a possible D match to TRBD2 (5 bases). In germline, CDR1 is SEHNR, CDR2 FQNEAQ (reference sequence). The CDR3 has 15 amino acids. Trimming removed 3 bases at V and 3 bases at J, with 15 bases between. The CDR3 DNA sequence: TGTGCCAGCAGCTTGACGGGGTCCGTCATCTACGAGCAGTACTTC. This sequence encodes CASSLTGSVIYEQYF.

CDR3 DNA sequence: TGTGCCAGCAGCTTATATCATGGCTACACCTTC. As protein: CASSLYHGYTF. The chain couples TRBV7-9 to TRBJ1-2; D not resolved. Looked up from germline, CDR1 is SEHNR and CDR2 is FQNEAQ (reference sequence). The CDR3 spans 11 residues. V was shortened by 2 bases and J by 6 bases, with 4 bases between the two germline ends.

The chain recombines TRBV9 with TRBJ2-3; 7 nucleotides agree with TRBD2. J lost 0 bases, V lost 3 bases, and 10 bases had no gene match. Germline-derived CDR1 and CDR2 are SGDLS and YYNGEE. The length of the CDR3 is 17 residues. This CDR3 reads CASSAAGLSPSTDTQYF. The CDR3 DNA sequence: TGTGCCAGCAGCGCAGCGGGACTGTCCCCTAGCACAGATACGCAGTATTTT.

This CDR3 is CASSLGGSYSYNEQFF. CDR3 nucleotide sequence: TGTGCCAGCAGCTTAGGAGGGTCGTATTCCTACAATGAGCAGTTCTTC. The J gene is TRBJ2-1, the V gene TRBV7-9, with a tentative D call TRBD2 (5 bases). Per germline, CDR1 SEHNR and CDR2 FQNEAQ (reference sequence). CDR3 size: 16 residues. V was pared by 1 base and J by 1 base, with 11 bases between.

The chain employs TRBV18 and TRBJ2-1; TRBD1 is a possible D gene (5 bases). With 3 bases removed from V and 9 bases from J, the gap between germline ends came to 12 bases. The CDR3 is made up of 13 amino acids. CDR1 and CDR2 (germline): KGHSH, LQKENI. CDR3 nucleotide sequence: TGTGCCAGCTCACCGAAGGGGAAGGGTGAGCAGTTCTTC. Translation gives CASSPKGKGEQFF.

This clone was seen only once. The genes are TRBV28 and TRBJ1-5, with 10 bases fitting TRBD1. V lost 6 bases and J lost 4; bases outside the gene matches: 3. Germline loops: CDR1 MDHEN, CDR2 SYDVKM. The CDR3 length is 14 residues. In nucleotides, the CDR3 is TGTGCCAGCAGGGGACAGGGGCTAAATCAGCCCCAGCATTTT. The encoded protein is CASRGQGLNQPQHF.

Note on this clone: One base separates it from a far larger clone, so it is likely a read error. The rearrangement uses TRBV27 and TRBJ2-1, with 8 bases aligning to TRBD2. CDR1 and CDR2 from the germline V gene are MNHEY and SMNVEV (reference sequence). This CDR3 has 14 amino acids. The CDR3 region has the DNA TGTGCCAGCAGTTTGGCTAGCGGGTGGGATGAGCTGTTCTTC. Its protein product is CASSLASGWDELFF.

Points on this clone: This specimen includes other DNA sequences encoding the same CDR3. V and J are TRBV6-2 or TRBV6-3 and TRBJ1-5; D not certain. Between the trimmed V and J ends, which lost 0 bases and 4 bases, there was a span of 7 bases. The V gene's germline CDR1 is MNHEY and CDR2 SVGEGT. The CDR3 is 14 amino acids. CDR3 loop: CASSYSAGNQPQHF. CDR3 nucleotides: TGTGCCAGCAGTTACTCTGCCGGGAATCAGCCCCAGCATTTT.

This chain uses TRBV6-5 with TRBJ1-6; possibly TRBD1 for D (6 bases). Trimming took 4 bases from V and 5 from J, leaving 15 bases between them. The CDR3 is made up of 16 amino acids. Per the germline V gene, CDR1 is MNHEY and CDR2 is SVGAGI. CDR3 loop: CASSSVLRDNNSPLHF. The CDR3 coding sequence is TGTGCCAGCAGTTCAGTACTCCGGGACAATAATTCACCCCTCCACTTT.

The CDR3 nucleotides are TGTGCCAGCAGTTCGGGACAGGGCTGGTATGGCTACACCTTC. Translating gives CASSSGQGWYGYTF. The chain joins TRBV27 to TRBJ1-2; TRBD1 matches at 9 bases. Germline lookup yields CDR1 MNHEY and CDR2 SMNVEV (reference sequence). The trim removed 4 bases at V and 5 bases at J, leaving 5 bases unmatched. The CDR3 has 14 residues.

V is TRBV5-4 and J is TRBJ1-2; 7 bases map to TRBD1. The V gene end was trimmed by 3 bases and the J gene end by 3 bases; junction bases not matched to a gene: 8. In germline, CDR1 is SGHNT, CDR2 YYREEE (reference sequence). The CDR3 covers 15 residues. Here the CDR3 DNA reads TGTGCCAGCAGCTCCCGGGACAGTAAGCACTATGGCTACACCTTC. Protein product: CASSSRDSKHYGYTF. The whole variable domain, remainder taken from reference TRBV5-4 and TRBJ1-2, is ETGVTQSPTHLIKTRGQQVTLRCSSQSGHNTVSWYQQALGQGPQFIFQYYREEENGRGNFPPRFSGLQFPNYSSELNVNALELDDSALYLCASSSRDSKHYGYTFGSGTRLTVV.